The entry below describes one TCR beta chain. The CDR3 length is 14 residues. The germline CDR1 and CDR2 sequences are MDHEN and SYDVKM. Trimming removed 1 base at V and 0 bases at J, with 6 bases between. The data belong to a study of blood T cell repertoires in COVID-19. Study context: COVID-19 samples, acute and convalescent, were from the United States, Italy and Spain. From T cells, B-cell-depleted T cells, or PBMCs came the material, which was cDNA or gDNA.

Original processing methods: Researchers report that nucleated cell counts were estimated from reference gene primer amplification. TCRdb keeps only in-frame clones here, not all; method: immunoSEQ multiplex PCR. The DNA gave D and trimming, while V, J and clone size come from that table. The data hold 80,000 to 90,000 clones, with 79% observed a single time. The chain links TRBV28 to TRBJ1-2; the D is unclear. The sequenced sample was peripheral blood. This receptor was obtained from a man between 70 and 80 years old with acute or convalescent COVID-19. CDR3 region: CASSLYSPNYGYTF. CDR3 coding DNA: TGTGCCAGCAGTTTATACAGCCCTAACTATGGCTACACCTTC.